Presented here are 27 T cell receptor beta chains from one specimen sequenced in a study of early T cells in non-severe SARS-CoV-2 infection. Each CDR3 protein gets one entry after TCRdb re-called the 5' RACE reads with MiXCR. The sample holds about 28,000 distinct CDR3 sequences, 5.5% to 7.5% seen once. This specimen consisted of whole blood, obtained at baseline. Every receptor here comes from an adult who was a healthcare worker with PCR-confirmed SARS-CoV-2 infection or an uninfected control (not recorded which).

This clonotype occurred many times. The gene calls are TRBV7-8 and TRBJ2-5; 10 positions agree with TRBD1. CDR3 length: 14 amino acids. V shed 4 bases, J shed 4 bases, and the junction held 3 bases outside the gene matches. Germline values: CDR1 SGHVS, CDR2 FQNEAQ. The CDR3 spells CASSWGTGAETQYF. The CDR3, as DNA: TGTGCCAGCAGCTGGGGGACAGGGGCAGAGACCCAGTACTTC.

V usage is TRBV2 and J usage is TRBJ2-7; D may match TRBD1 or TRBD2 (5 bases each). Germline V gene lookup returns CDR1 SNHLY and CDR2 FYNNEI. The CDR3 length is 11 residues. The CDR3 DNA reads TGTGTCAACAGTGAGGGGTTCGAGCAGTACTTC. This sequence encodes CVNSEGFEQYF.

This clonotype was detected many times. The chain employs TRBV20-1 and TRBJ2-1; 13 nucleotides match TRBD2. The length of the CDR3 is 16 residues. J gave up 6 bases and V 4 bases, and 9 bases lay outside the gene matches. CDR1 is DFQATT, CDR2 SNEGSKA, per germline (reference sequence). The CDR3 nucleotides read TGCAGTGCTAACCCGGGACTAGCGGGATCTCTCAATGAGCAGTTCTTC. It is translated as CSANPGLAGSLNEQFF.

This clonotype was observed a handful of times. J is TRBJ2-6 and V is TRBV7-9, with D perhaps matching TRBD2 (5 bases). Deletions cut 5 bases from V and 0 bases from J, with 11 bases between. Germline V gene sequence: CDR1 SEHNR, CDR2 FQNEAQ (reference sequence). This CDR3 contains 16 residues. The CDR3 sequence: CASSQGLSSGANVLTF. The CDR3, as DNA: TGTGCCAGCAGCCAAGGACTGTCCTCTGGGGCCAACGTCCTGACTTTC. Together with reference TRBV7-9 and TRBJ2-6, the CDR3 gives the full variable domain: DTGVSQNPRHKITKRGQNVTFRCDPISEHNRLYWYRQTLGQGPEFLTYFQNEAQLEKSRLLSDRFSAERPKGSFSTLEIQRTEQGDSAMYLCASSQGLSSGANVLTFGAGSRLTVL.

This clonotype has ten or more counts. This chain links TRBV11-3 with TRBJ2-2; 12 nucleotides match TRBD2. The germline gives CDR1 SGHNT, CDR2 YENEEA. The CDR3 runs to 17 residues. The V and J ends lost 5 bases and 6 bases, in that order; junction bases with no gene match: 10. The CDR3 sequence is CASSRDLTSGSSGELFF. CDR3 coding DNA: TGTGCCAGCAGCCGAGATCTGACTAGCGGGAGTTCCGGGGAGCTGTTTTTT.

This clonotype was seen at least ten times. The rearrangement joins TRBV20-1 to TRBJ2-7; 7 bases are shared with TRBD2. The CDR3 runs 16 residues. The junction had 11 bases not matched to a gene; V was cut back by 1 base and J by 2 bases. CDR1 and CDR2 from the germline V gene are DFQATT and SNEGSKA (reference sequence). CDR3 amino acids: CSARGPNRRGTYEQYF. The DNA of the CDR3 is TGCAGTGCTAGAGGGCCCAATAGGCGGGGGACCTACGAGCAGTACTTC.

This clonotype was recorded many times. The chain has TRBV27 and TRBJ1-4; 9 bases match TRBD1. The trim removed 6 bases at V and 5 bases at J, leaving 10 bases unmatched. The germline V gene has CDR1 MNHEY and CDR2 SMNVEV (reference sequence). The CDR3 has 16 residues. The CDR3, as DNA: TGTGCCAGCAGGGACAGGGGAGTGGCCGGGAATGAAAAACTGTTTTTT. Encoded protein: CASRDRGVAGNEKLFF.

The sample holds a few counts of this clonotype. This chain joins TRBV5-1 and TRBJ1-1; D is perhaps TRBD1 (6 bases). The CDR3 has 14 residues. CDR1 and CDR2 from the germline V gene are SGHRS and YFSETQ. V was trimmed by 0 bases and J by 4 bases, leaving 10 bases between them. The CDR3: CASSLELGATEAFF. The CDR3 DNA sequence: TGCGCCAGCAGCTTGGAACTGGGGGCCACTGAAGCTTTCTTT.

The chain combines TRBV4-2 with TRBJ1-1; no definite D call. Germline V gene data show CDR1 as LGHNA and CDR2 as YNFKEQ. V lost 3 bases and J lost 2, with 10 bases in between. This CDR3 is built from 14 residues. The chain's CDR3 is CASSHPRANTEAFF. CDR3 coding DNA: TGTGCCAGCAGCCACCCCCGGGCTAACACTGAAGCTTTCTTT.

This clonotype was observed many times. The CDR3 here is CASSFSGNEQFF. The CDR3 DNA sequence: TGTGCCAGCAGTTTTTCCGGCAATGAGCAGTTCTTC. V is TRBV27 and J is TRBJ2-1; D is ambiguous. Germline lookup yields CDR1 MNHEY and CDR2 SMNVEV (reference sequence). The CDR3 sequence is 12 residues long. V lost 3 bases, J lost 6 bases, and 6 bases lay in between.

This clonotype was recorded at least ten times. This sequence joins TRBV11-2 and TRBJ2-1, with D possibly being TRBD2 (5 bases). The V gene's germline CDR1 is SGHAT and CDR2 FQNNGV. Trimming shortened V by 6 bases and J by 8 bases, and 20 bases separated the two germline ends. This CDR3 is 15 amino acids long. The CDR3 region has the DNA TGTGCCAGCAGTTGGGCGATGGGGAGTACATATGAGCAGTTCTTC. This sequence encodes CASSWAMGSTYEQFF.

This clonotype was observed at least ten times. The chain uses TRBV6-5 and TRBJ2-3; D uncertain. The CDR3 runs 15 residues. Germline V gene sequence: CDR1 MNHEY, CDR2 SVGAGI. V was clipped by 7 bases and J by 0 bases, with 14 bases between them. The CDR3 reads CASKKLSTSTDTQYF. In DNA, the CDR3 is TGTGCCAGCAAAAAACTATCAACTAGCACAGATACGCAGTATTTT.

This clonotype occurred many times. The chain has TRBV12-3 or TRBV12-4 and TRBJ2-4; D call uncertain. The CDR3 loop spans 12 amino acids. The ends were cut back, 5 bases at V and 6 bases at J, with 8 bases in the middle. CDR3 in DNA: TGTGCCAGCAGTCTAACAAGAAACATTCAGTACTTC. Amino acid sequence: CASSLTRNIQYF.

There are a few counts of this clonotype. The chain has TRBV11-2 and TRBJ2-7; D is tentatively TRBD1 or TRBD2 (5 bases each). Germline lookup yields CDR1 SGHAT and CDR2 FQNNGV. CDR3 length equals 14 residues. V shed 6 bases and J shed 2 bases, with 14 bases lying between them. CDR3 protein: CASRIPGRAYEQYF. The CDR3 DNA is TGTGCCAGCAGGATCCCGGGACGGGCCTACGAGCAGTACTTC. Based on the CDR3 plus reference TRBV11-2 and TRBJ2-7, the full variable domain is EAGVAQSPRYKIIEKRQSVAFWCNPISGHATLYWYQQILGQGPKLLIQFQNNGVVDDSQLPKDRFSAERLKGVDSTLKIQPAKLEDSAVYLCASRIPGRAYEQYFGPGTRLTVT.

This clonotype was seen at least ten times. V is TRBV7-9 and J is TRBJ2-3, with 12 positions matching TRBD2. J gave up 4 bases and V 1 base, and 3 bases lay outside the gene matches. Germline CDR1 and CDR2: SEHNR and FQNEAQ (reference sequence). This CDR3 is 16 amino acids long. This CDR3 reads CASSLGLAGDADTQYF. In DNA form, the CDR3 reads TGTGCCAGCAGCTTAGGACTAGCGGGAGACGCAGATACGCAGTATTTT.

As concerns this clonotype: This may stem from a read error, because a much larger clone lies one nucleotide away. The CDR3 does not close with the conserved phenylalanine or tryptophan, likely indicating a read error. V usage is TRBV7-9 and J usage is TRBJ2-5, with 11 bases matching TRBD2. V was clipped by 8 bases and J by 2 bases; unmatched bases: 1. CDR1 is SEHNR and CDR2 is FQNEAQ in the germline V gene (reference sequence). The length of the CDR3 is 13 residues. CDR3 sequence (DNA): TGTGCCAGCCGACTAGCGGGGCAAGAGACCCAGTACTCC. Translation: CASRLAGQETQYS.

There are many counts of this clonotype. The chain is built from TRBV11-2 and TRBJ2-1, with TRBD2 matching over 8 bases. Germline V gene data show CDR1 as SGHAT and CDR2 as FQNNGV. This CDR3 has 14 amino acids. Trimming cost V 8 bases and J 3 bases; bases outside gene matches: 6. CDR3 amino acids: CASRRGAGYNEQFF. CDR3 nucleotide sequence: TGTGCCAGCCGGCGGGGGGCGGGCTACAATGAGCAGTTCTTC.

This clonotype showed up many times. The rearrangement links TRBV27 to TRBJ2-2, with a possible D match to TRBD2 (6 bases). The CDR3 is 15 residues long. CDR1 is MNHEY, CDR2 SMNVEV, per germline (reference sequence). V lost 3 bases and J lost 5, with 13 bases in between. The CDR3 nucleotides read TGTGCCAGCAGTTTCTCGGGGGTAGGGACCGGGGAGCTGTTTTTT. Its protein product is CASSFSGVGTGELFF.

This clonotype has at least ten counts. The chain joins TRBV11-3 to TRBJ1-4; 7 bases match TRBD1. With 5 bases clipped from V and 4 bases from J, the junction kept 10 bases outside the gene matches. Germline assignment: CDR1 SGHNT and CDR2 YENEEA. The CDR3 totals 16 residues. The CDR3 reads CASSRRMGDSNEKLFF. The CDR3 nucleotides are TGTGCCAGCAGCCGTCGGATGGGGGACAGTAATGAAAAACTGTTTTTT.

This clonotype was seen at least ten times. The chain joins TRBV11-2 to TRBJ1-2, with TRBD1 matching 9 bases. The CDR3 runs 16 residues. CDR1 SGHAT and CDR2 FQNNGV come from the germline V gene. V was pared by 5 bases and J by 2 bases, with 9 bases of the junction left unmatched. CDR3 sequence: CASSHMGTGTNYGYTF. The CDR3 coding sequence is TGTGCCAGCAGCCATATGGGGACAGGGACAAACTATGGCTACACCTTC. The variable domain in full, completed from reference TRBV11-2 and TRBJ1-2, reads EAGVAQSPRYKIIEKRQSVAFWCNPISGHATLYWYQQILGQGPKLLIQFQNNGVVDDSQLPKDRFSAERLKGVDSTLKIQPAKLEDSAVYLCASSHMGTGTNYGYTFGSGTRLTVV.

In this sample, this clonotype turned up many times. The CDR3 DNA sequence: TGTGCCAGTAGTGTGGGATCTAGCACAGATACGCAGTATTTT. It yields the protein CASSVGSSTDTQYF. V and J are TRBV19 and TRBJ2-3; D gene unclear. The CDR3 spans 14 residues. Between the trimmed V and J ends, which lost 5 bases and 0 bases, there was a span of 9 bases. Per the germline V gene, CDR1 is LNHDA and CDR2 is SQIVND (reference sequence).

There are many counts of this clonotype. J is TRBJ2-1 and V is TRBV20-1; 8 bases are shared with TRBD2. The V segment lost 5 bases and the J segment 4 bases; nucleotides outside the gene matches: 10. The germline gives CDR1 DFQATT, CDR2 SNEGSKA (reference sequence). The CDR3 is 15 amino acids. The CDR3 is CSAYSGLAEYNEQFF. As DNA, the CDR3 is TGCAGTGCTTACTCCGGACTAGCCGAATACAATGAGCAGTTCTTC.

At least ten counts were recorded for this clonotype. The chain recombines TRBV18 with TRBJ1-4, with no clear D. Trimming cost V 0 bases and J 0 bases, with 5 bases left between them. The CDR3 is 15 residues long. Per germline, CDR1 KGHSH and CDR2 LQKENI. The CDR3: CASSPPRATNEKLFF. The CDR3 DNA is TGTGCCAGCTCACCACCGAGAGCAACTAATGAAAAACTGTTTTTT.

This clonotype was seen a handful of times. The J gene is TRBJ2-5, the V gene TRBV5-5, with no clear D. The V gene's germline CDR1 is SGHKS and CDR2 YYEKEE (reference sequence). V was clipped by 4 bases and J by 3 bases, with 4 bases between them. This CDR3 region has 11 residues. As DNA, the CDR3 is TGTGCCAGCAGCACCAAAGAGACCCAGTACTTC. Translated: CASSTKETQYF.

This clonotype was recorded many times. The rearrangement joins TRBV6-1 to TRBJ1-5; a weak D match, TRBD1 (6 bases). The germline V gene encodes CDR1 MNHNS and CDR2 SASEGT. Between the trimmed V and J ends, which lost 2 bases and 7 bases, there was a span of 15 bases. The CDR3 sequence is 15 residues long. CDR3: CASSELGGARQPQHF. The CDR3 DNA reads as TGTGCCAGCAGTGAATTAGGGGGGGCCAGGCAGCCCCAGCATTTT.

This clonotype was counted many times. The V gene is TRBV12-3 or TRBV12-4, the J gene TRBJ1-2; D is uncertain. The CDR3 is made up of 14 amino acids. Deletions cut 3 bases from V and 7 bases from J, with 15 bases between. The CDR3 protein is CASSLVTGISGYTF. CDR3 in DNA: TGTGCCAGCAGTTTGGTAACGGGGATATCTGGCTACACCTTC.

This clonotype was recorded many times. The genes are TRBV12-3 or TRBV12-4 and TRBJ2-1; maybe TRBD1 (5 bases). V lost 8 bases to trimming and J lost 2 bases, with 16 bases between them. The CDR3 sequence is 15 residues long. CDR3 in amino acids: CASSPGWGPYNEQFF. The CDR3 DNA reads TGTGCCAGCTCCCCCGGGTGGGGCCCCTACAATGAGCAGTTCTTC.